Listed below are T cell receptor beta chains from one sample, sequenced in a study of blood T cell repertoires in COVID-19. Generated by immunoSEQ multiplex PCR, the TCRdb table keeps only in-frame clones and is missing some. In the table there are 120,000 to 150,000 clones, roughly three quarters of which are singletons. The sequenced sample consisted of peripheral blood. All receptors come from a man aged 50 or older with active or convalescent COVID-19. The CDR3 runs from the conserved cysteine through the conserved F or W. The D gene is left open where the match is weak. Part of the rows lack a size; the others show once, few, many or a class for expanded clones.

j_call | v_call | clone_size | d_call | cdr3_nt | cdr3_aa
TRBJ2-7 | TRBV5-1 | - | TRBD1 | TGCGCCAGCAGCTTGGGCGGGACAGGGGAGCAGTACTTC | CASSLGGTGEQYF
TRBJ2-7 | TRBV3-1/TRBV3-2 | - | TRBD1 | TGTGCCAGCAGCCAAGTCGGGACAGCCCTCTTGGAGCAGTACTTC | CASSQVGTALLEQYF
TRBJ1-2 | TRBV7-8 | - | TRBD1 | TGTGCCAGCAGCTTAGGACAGGGTATTGGAAGCGGCTATGGCTACACCTTC | CASSLGQGIGSGYGYTF
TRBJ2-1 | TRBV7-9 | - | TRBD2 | TGTGCCAGCAGCTTATGGGGACTAGGAGGCAATGAGCAGTTCTTC | CASSLWGLGGNEQFF
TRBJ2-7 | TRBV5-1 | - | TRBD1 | TGCGCCAGCAGCTTGGGCTTGGACAGGGGGCTGTACGAGCAGTACTTC | CASSLGLDRGLYEQYF
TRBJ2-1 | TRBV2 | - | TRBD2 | TGTGCCAGCAGTCCCCTGACTACGGCGGGGGGTGAGCAGTTCTTC | CASSPLTTAGGEQFF
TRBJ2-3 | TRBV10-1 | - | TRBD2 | TGCGCCAGCAGTGATCCAGCGGGAGTAAAAGATACGCAGTATTTT | CASSDPAGVKDTQYF
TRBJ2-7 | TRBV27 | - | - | TGTGCCAGCAGGCTTAGCGGTTCCTACGAGCAGTACTTC | CASRLSGSYEQYF
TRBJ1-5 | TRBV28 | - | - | TGTGCCAGCAGCCCCGAGGGGGGGCTAGGGCAGCCCCAGCATTTT | CASSPEGGLGQPQHF
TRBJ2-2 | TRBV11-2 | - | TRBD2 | TGTGCCAGCAGCCGGACTAGCGGGAGGGTCTACGCCGGGGAGCTGTTTTTT | CASSRTSGRVYAGELFF
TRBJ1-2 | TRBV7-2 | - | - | TGTGCCAGCAGCTTAGCTACAGGTGACTTTGACTATGGCTACACCTTC | CASSLATGDFDYGYTF
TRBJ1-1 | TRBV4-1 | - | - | TGCGCCAGCAGCCTCTCACCCGCCGGGTACACTGAAGCTTTCTTT | CASSLSPAGYTEAFF
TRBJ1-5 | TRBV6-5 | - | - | TGTGCCAGCAAAGAATCGGCGGGGGACAATCAGCCCCAGCATTTT | CASKESAGDNQPQHF
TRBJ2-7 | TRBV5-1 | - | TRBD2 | TGCGCCAGCAGCTTAGCGGGAGAAGCTCACGAGCAGTACTTC | CASSLAGEAHEQYF
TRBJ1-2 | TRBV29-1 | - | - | TGCAGCGTTGCTACCACAGGCCTGGCCGGCGGTGTCTATGGCTACACCTTC | CSVATTGLAGGVYGYTF
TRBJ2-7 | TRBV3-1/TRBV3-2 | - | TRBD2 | TGTGCCAGCAGCCAAGGACTAGCGGGGGTAACCTACGAGCAGTACTTC | CASSQGLAGVTYEQYF
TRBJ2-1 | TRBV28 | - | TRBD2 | TGTGCCAGCAGTTACCCCATTCGACTAGCGGGAGACAATGAGCAGTTCTTC | CASSYPIRLAGDNEQFF
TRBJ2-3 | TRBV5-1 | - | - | TGCGCCAGCAGCTTGGGAGGCACAGATACGCAGTATTTT | CASSLGGTDTQYF
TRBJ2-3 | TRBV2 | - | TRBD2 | TGTGCCAGCAGTGAAAGACCGCCGGGGGGTGGCACAGATACGCAGTATTTT | CASSERPPGGGTDTQYF
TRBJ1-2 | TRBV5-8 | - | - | TGTGCCAGCAGCTTGGGGACAGTCTATGGCTACACCTTC | CASSLGTVYGYTF
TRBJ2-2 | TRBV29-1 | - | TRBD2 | TGCAGCGTTGGGGCCGGGGGACTAGCGGGGGCCCCCGCCGGGGAGCTGTTTTTT | CSVGAGGLAGAPAGELFF
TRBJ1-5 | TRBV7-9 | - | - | TGTGCCAGCAGCCCCCTGGAGGTCAGTCAGCCCCAGCATTTT | CASSPLEVSQPQHF
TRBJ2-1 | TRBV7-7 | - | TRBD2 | TGTGCCAGCAGCATAGCTAGCGGGACCAATGAGCAGTTCTTC | CASSIASGTNEQFF
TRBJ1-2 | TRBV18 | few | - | TGTGCCAGCTCACCAGACACGGTGCCCTCCTTC | CASSPDTVPSF
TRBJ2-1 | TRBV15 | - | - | TGTGCCACCAGCTATTGGAGGACTCGACGAGACAATGAGCAGTTCTTC | CATSYWRTRRDNEQFF
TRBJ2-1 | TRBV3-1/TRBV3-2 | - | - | TGTGCCAGCAGTCGGACATCTTACAATGAGCAGTTCTTC | CASSRTSYNEQFF
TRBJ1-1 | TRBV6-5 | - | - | TGTGCCAGCAGTAGCGGGGCCCTGGGAGCTTTCTTT | CASSSGALGAFF
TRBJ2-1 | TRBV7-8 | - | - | TGTGCCAGCAGCTCAGGACTATCCAATGAGCAGTTCTTC | CASSSGLSNEQFF
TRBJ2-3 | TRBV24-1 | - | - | TGTGCCACCAGGGGGACTAGCACAGATACGCAGTATTTT | CATRGTSTDTQYF
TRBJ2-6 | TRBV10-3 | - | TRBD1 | TGTGCCATCAGTGAGTGGGGGACAGGGTACTCTGGGGCCAACGTCCTGACTTTC | CAISEWGTGYSGANVLTF
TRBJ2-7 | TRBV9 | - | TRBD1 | TGTGCCAGCAGCGTTGCCGGGACAGGGGTCTTAGAGCAGTACTTC | CASSVAGTGVLEQYF
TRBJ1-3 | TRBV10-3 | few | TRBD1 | TGTGCCATCAGCCCCCGGGACAGCTCTGGAAACACCATATATTTT | CAISPRDSSGNTIYF
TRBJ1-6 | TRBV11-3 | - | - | TGTGCCAGCAGCTTCGACAGCTTTAATTCACCCCTCCACTTT | CASSFDSFNSPLHF
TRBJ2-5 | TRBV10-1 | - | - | TGCGCCAGCAGTGAGGGACTGCAAGAGACCCAGTACTTC | CASSEGLQETQYF
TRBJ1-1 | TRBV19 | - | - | TGTGCCAGTAGTATAGACTCGACACCCCCGAACACTGAAGCTTTCTTT | CASSIDSTPPNTEAFF
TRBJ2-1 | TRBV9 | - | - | TGTGCCAGCAGCGTACCGGAGGGCTACAATGAGCAGTTCTTC | CASSVPEGYNEQFF
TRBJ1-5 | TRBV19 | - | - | TGTGCCAGTAGTATTGGGACTTGGGAACAGCCCCAGCATTTT | CASSIGTWEQPQHF
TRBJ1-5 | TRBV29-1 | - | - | TGCAGCGTTGCGGGGTACAGCAATCAGCCCCAGCATTTT | CSVAGYSNQPQHF
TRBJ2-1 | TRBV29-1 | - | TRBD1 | TGCAGCGTTTCAGGGGGCTACAATGAGCAGTTCTTC | CSVSGGYNEQFF
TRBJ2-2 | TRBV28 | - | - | TGTGCCAGTTCGCGGGGTGACACCGGGGAGCTGTTTTTT | CASSRGDTGELFF
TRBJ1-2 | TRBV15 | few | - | TGTGCCACCAGCAGAGACTTGGGAGCTAACTATGGCTACACCTTC | CATSRDLGANYGYTF
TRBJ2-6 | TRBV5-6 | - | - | TGTGCCAGCAGCTTTCCGCTGGGGAGTGGGGCCAACGTCCTGACTTTC | CASSFPLGSGANVLTF
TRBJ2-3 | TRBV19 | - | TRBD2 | TGTGCCAGTACCCCCACGGGAGGGCCCTCAGATACGCAGTATTTT | CASTPTGGPSDTQYF
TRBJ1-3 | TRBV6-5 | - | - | TGTGCCAGCAGTTACTCGGCTCAGGGAACTGGAAACACCATATATTTT | CASSYSAQGTGNTIYF
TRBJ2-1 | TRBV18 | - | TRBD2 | TGTGCCAGCTCACGGACTAGCATAAACTACAATGAGCAGTTCTTC | CASSRTSINYNEQFF
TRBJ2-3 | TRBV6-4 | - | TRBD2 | TGTGCCAGCAGTGACTCAGCGGGAGTCGCGACAGATACGCAGTATTTT | CASSDSAGVATDTQYF
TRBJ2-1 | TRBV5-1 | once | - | TGCGCCAGCAGCTTGGAAGGTAGCGGATACAATGAGCAGTTCTTC | CASSLEGSGYNEQFF
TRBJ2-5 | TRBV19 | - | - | TGTGCCAGTACCCGCAGGGCAGGGGAGACCCAGTACTTC | CASTRRAGETQYF
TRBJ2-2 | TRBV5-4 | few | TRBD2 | TGTGCCAGCAGCTTTGAGCGGGGGAACACCGGGGAGCTGTTTTTT | CASSFERGNTGELFF
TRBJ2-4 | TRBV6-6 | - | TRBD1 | TGTGCCAGCACCCTGGGACAGGCCAAAAACATTCAGTACTTC | CASTLGQAKNIQYF
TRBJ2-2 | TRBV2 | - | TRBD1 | TGTGCCAGCAGTGGTCAAGACAGGGGGTACACCGGGGAGCTGTTTTTT | CASSGQDRGYTGELFF
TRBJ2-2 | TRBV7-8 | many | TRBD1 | TGTGCCAGCAGCATTGGTGGACAGGGGGTCACCGGGGAGCTGTTTTTT | CASSIGGQGVTGELFF
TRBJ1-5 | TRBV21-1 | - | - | TGTGCCAGCAGCAAAGGGGGCAGGAGCCCGTTTCAGCCCCAGCATTTT | CASSKGGRSPFQPQHF
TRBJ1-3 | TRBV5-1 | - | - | TGCGCCAGCAGCACCTCCCCCGGGACATTCCGAAACACCATATATTTT | CASSTSPGTFRNTIYF